This T cell receptor (beta chain) was captured by sequencing in a study of cytomegalovirus exposure and HLA in healthy donors. Across the study: Prior work identified around 120 million unique TCR beta sequences in 150 million to 200 million T cells. Researchers found that roughly 77% of 350 to 500 genotyped donors fell within the Caucasian-associated ancestry cluster.

Study conclusions and caveats: The authors judged a highly shared variant cluster likely a sequencing artifact.

In the PCR, 60 Vbeta and 13 Jbeta primers were used. Only in-frame clones appear in the TCRdb table, and some are missing; sequencing was by immunoSEQ multiplex PCR. This repertoire shows 50,000 to 70,000 clones, 75% to 85% found once; its top ten account for 5.5% to 7%. In the case of this clone: Its antigen is currently unknown.

Per germline, CDR1 SQVTM and CDR2 ANQGSEA. The CDR3 covers 13 residues. Trimming at V came to 4 bases and at J to 8 bases, leaving 9 bases not matched to a gene. The chain couples TRBV29-1 to TRBJ1-2; the match to TRBD1 covers 8 bases. The receptor comes from a male donor in good health and CMV-seronegative. The sequenced material came from PBMCs. The CDR3 DNA is TGCAGCGTTGGGCGGGAGACAGGGGTCGGCTACACCTTC. Amino acids: CSVGRETGVGYTF. Looking up the rest from reference TRBV29-1 and TRBJ1-2 gives the full variable domain: SAVISQKPSRDICQRGTSLTIQCQVDSQVTMMFWYRQQPGQSLTLIATANQGSEATYESGFVIDKFPISRPNLTFSTLTVSNMSPEDSSIYLCSVGRETGVGYTFGSGTRLTVV.